This TCR beta chain was identified during a study of T cells in Graves' hyperthyroidism and ophthalmopathy (dated by TCRdb to about 2019). Study-level background: Peripheral blood samples were taken at the time of initial diagnosis, prior to any treatment. TCR Vbeta CDR3 sequencing of some 140 peripheral blood samples (fewer than 45 ophthalmopathy, roughly 72 hyperthyroidism and some 17 progressor patients) is reported in the paper. Whether ophthalmopathy could be predicted prospectively was tested in an independent validation cohort made up of some 20 hyperthyroidism patients plus 17 patients who later progressed to ophthalmopathy. Thyroid tissue and blood T-cell repertoires from several Graves' hyperthyroidism patients were also compared in the study. The approximately 90 discovery patients were divided at random into training and test sets in a 7:3 ratio. A discovery cohort of fewer than 110 patients, roughly 45 with Graves' ophthalmopathy and about 58 with stable Graves' hyperthyroidism, was used to find distinguishing TCR V-J signatures. After sampling, hyperthyroidism patients received methimazole starting at 30 mg daily, and ophthalmopathy patients received high-dose intravenous methylprednisolone. The paper as a whole reports these results and caveats: In validation, the model predicted progression to ophthalmopathy with 65% to 71% sensitivity and 72% to 85% specificity, a median of 6.5 months before onset. A model built on a 13 V-J signature distinguished ophthalmopathy from stable hyperthyroidism, reaching 87.88% sensitivity and around 81% specificity in cross-validation and 80%/75% in testing. No statistical method was used to set the sample size in advance, and investigators knew the group allocation. Most expanded thyroid clonotypes (frequency above 0.001) were also found in blood, which suggests that blood repertoires may mirror thyroid immune responses.

In regard to this clonotype: Its antigen is still unknown. No quality values exist for individual bases; no much larger clone is one base distant.

Stable Graves' hyperthyroidism was defined as the absence of progression to ophthalmopathy over 18 months of follow-up. Hyperthyroidism patients were newly diagnosed, had a disease duration of under 2 months, and were aged 18 to 65 years. Patients with uncontrolled infections, other autoimmune diseases, pregnancy or lactation were excluded. Clinical symptoms, serum thyroxine and TRAb, thyroid ultrasound, and orbital computed tomography formed the basis for the diagnoses. PBMCs were isolated from roughly 10 ml of fresh peripheral blood by Ficoll-Paque density gradient centrifugation. Total RNA was extracted using Trizol reagent, and RNA quality was assessed on an Agilent 2100 Bioanalyzer. TCR beta CDR3 regions were amplified from RNA transcripts. The first round of RT-PCR for the TCR CDR3 was performed with the HTBI primer set and the Qiagen OneStep RT-PCR kit. Libraries were constructed in a second round of multiplex PCR, after which size selection and purification were carried out. Paired-end sequencing of the libraries was performed with 100 bp reads on an Illumina HiSeq2000. In the source study's methods: Raw data were processed with SOAPnuke, discarding reads with adapters, uncalled bases, mean Phred below 15, or no exact constant-primer or identifier match. COPE v1.2.5 was used to merge high-quality paired reads, and clonotypes were defined as unique nucleotide sequences. MiTCR v1.1 was used to align the clonotypes against IMGT TRBV, TRBD and TRBJ reference segments. Only V-J combinations with frequency above 0.0001, covering about 99% of repertoires, were analysed. The TCS score was defined as F50 (clonal expansion) divided by E x V (chaos), with BLOSUM62-based TCRdist calculated between CDR3 peptides within each V-J. Welch's t-statistics and random forest reduced around 520 V-J features to roughly 13, which were used in a naive Bayes classifier (R e1071). Clones were called with MiXCR by TCRdb after fastp trimmed the public reads at Q25, and only in-frame beta chains were retained. Rows are combined by CDR3 protein, so each entry shows the most common genes and DNA. The V and J calls here are based on TCRdb, not the publication. The sample records roughly 180,000 distinct CDR3 sequences, about 18% of which are singletons. Approximately 28% of the sample is in the top ten clones.

CDR1 and CDR2 were assigned from the germline V gene as MNHNS and SASEGT. Inclusive of the bounding cysteine and phenylalanine, the CDR3 is 12 residues long. Here the CDR3 DNA is all that survives: 36 bases in frame from base 1. The V end loses 8 bases and the J end loses 3 bases, and a stretch of 10 bases separates them. The rearrangement combines TRBV6-1 with TRBJ2-5; the D gene is perhaps TRBD1, from 6 matching bases. This TCR derives from a woman aged 45-60 years with Graves' hyperthyroidism. Sample: blood. The nucleotides read TGTGCCAGCGGGGGCCGAGAAGAGACCCAGTACTTC. Its product reads: CASGGREETQYF.